One sample yielded the 32 T cell receptor beta chains listed below, sequenced in a study of control samples from healthy donors and cancer patients. Only in-frame clones appear in the TCRdb table, and some are missing; sequencing was by immunoSEQ multiplex PCR. Of approximately 150,000 clones in the sample, around 90% were seen once. Material for sequencing was blood. Receptors originate from a man aged 25 to 40 in good health.

V usage is TRBV2 and J usage is TRBJ1-2, with D hard to call. There are 13 residues in the CDR3. Deletions cut 3 bases from V and 2 bases from J, with 7 bases between. The germline gives CDR1 SNHLY, CDR2 FYNNEI. CDR3 loop: CASSESRNYGYTF. In DNA form, the CDR3 reads TGTGCCAGCAGTGAGAGTCGGAACTATGGCTACACCTTC.

This clone was seen only once. The chain has TRBV7-9 and TRBJ1-3, with D unresolved. V dropped 7 bases and J dropped 0 bases, with 13 bases sitting between them. The CDR3 is made up of 15 amino acids. Looked up from germline, CDR1 is SEHNR and CDR2 is FQNEAQ (reference sequence). CDR3 sequence reads: CASTRDGSSGNTIYF. CDR3 in DNA: TGTGCCAGCACTAGAGACGGTTCCTCTGGAAACACCATATATTTT.

The V gene is TRBV2, the J gene TRBJ1-4; D unclear. The CDR3 consists of 12 residues. In germline, CDR1 is SNHLY, CDR2 FYNNEI. The V end was cut by 5 bases, the J end by 12 bases, with 13 bases between. As DNA, the CDR3 is TGTGCCAGCAGTTTGACCGGTATAGAACTGTTTTTT. Protein sequence: CASSLTGIELFF.

This chain connects TRBV5-1 to TRBJ1-2, with D unresolved. CDR3 size: 17 residues. CDR1 SGHRS and CDR2 YFSETQ come from the germline V gene. The V end lost 0 bases, the J end lost 0 bases, and 15 bases lay between the germline ends. Here the CDR3 DNA reads TGCGCCAGCAGCTTGGCCGACCGCCACCCAACTAACTATGGCTACACCTTC. This encodes CASSLADRHPTNYGYTF.

The genes are TRBV27 and TRBJ1-2, with 8 positions matching TRBD1. The CDR3 totals 16 residues. Trimming at V came to 3 bases and at J to 3 bases, leaving 9 bases not matched to a gene. Germline V gives CDR1 MNHEY, CDR2 SMNVEV (reference sequence). The CDR3 DNA reads as TGTGCCAGCAGTTTCGGGGGACAGGCCTTATACTATGGCTACACCTTC. It specifies CASSFGGQALYYGYTF.

This sequence joins TRBV30 and TRBJ1-5; D is unresolved. This CDR3 contains 13 residues. Trimming left V 1 base short and J 3 bases short, with 7 bases between. Germline V gene sequence: CDR1 GTSNPN, CDR2 SVGIG (reference sequence). CDR3 loop: CAWSEGYNQPQHF. The CDR3 DNA reads TGTGCCTGGAGTGAGGGTTACAATCAGCCCCAGCATTTT.

V is TRBV27 and J is TRBJ1-5; 7 positions agree with TRBD1. J gave up 0 bases and V 5 bases, and 10 bases lay outside the gene matches. CDR1 and CDR2 from the germline V gene are MNHEY and SMNVEV (reference sequence). The CDR3 contains 17 residues. The CDR3 protein is CASSQWTGVSSNQPQHF. The CDR3 DNA follows: TGTGCCAGCAGTCAGTGGACAGGCGTTAGTAGCAATCAGCCCCAGCATTTT.

The rearrangement uses TRBV6-6 and TRBJ1-3, with D possibly TRBD1 on 5 matching bases. CDR3 length: 15 amino acids. Trimming removed 6 bases at V and 0 bases at J, with 12 bases between. CDR1 MNHNY and CDR2 SVGAGI come from the germline V gene (reference sequence). The CDR3 reads CASRTGTPSGNTIYF. The CDR3 DNA sequence: TGTGCCAGCAGGACCGGGACTCCCTCTGGAAACACCATATATTTT.

As DNA, the CDR3 is TGTGCCAGCAGCTCCTTAGCGGGGGGCACGATCGATAGCTCCTACAATGAGCAGTTCTTC. Protein sequence: CASSSLAGGTIDSSYNEQFF. This chain links TRBV13 with TRBJ2-1; 10 positions match TRBD2. The CDR3 runs 20 residues. With V trimmed by 4 bases and J by 0 bases, 15 bases remained unmatched. Germline V gene data show CDR1 as PRHDT and CDR2 as FYEKMQ (reference sequence).

This chain joins TRBV19 and TRBJ1-6, with no clear D. The length of the CDR3 is 15 residues. The germline gives CDR1 LNHDA, CDR2 SQIVND (reference sequence). Trimming shortened V by 2 bases and J by 7 bases, and 12 bases separated the two germline ends. This CDR3 is CASSIMAVDNSPLHF. DNA of the CDR3: TGTGCCAGTAGTATAATGGCAGTTGACAATTCACCCCTCCACTTT.

The chain is built from TRBV7-2 and TRBJ2-7; D gene uncertain. The ends were cut back, 0 bases at V and 1 base at J, with 10 bases in the middle. This CDR3 contains 15 residues. CDR1 and CDR2 (germline): SGHTA, FQGNSA. In nucleotides, the CDR3 is TGTGCCAGCAGCTTAGCACCACAGAGGTCCTACGAGCAGTACTTC. Amino acid sequence: CASSLAPQRSYEQYF.

The CDR3 DNA reads as TGTGCCAGCAGCCAGGGGAGCTTCTCTGGAAACACCATATATTTT. Protein product: CASSQGSFSGNTIYF. The chain uses TRBV14 and TRBJ1-3; D is ambiguous. Germline CDR1 is SGHDN and CDR2 is FVKESK. There are 15 residues in the CDR3. V was trimmed by 3 bases and J by 0 bases, leaving 9 bases between them.

The CDR3 DNA reads TGTGCCAGCAGCTCCAGGCAAACAAGGACTAACTATGGCTACACCTTC. Its protein product is CASSSRQTRTNYGYTF. The gene calls are TRBV13 and TRBJ1-2, with unresolved D. Germline lookup yields CDR1 PRHDT and CDR2 FYEKMQ (reference sequence). The CDR3 has 16 amino acids. V dropped 4 bases and J dropped 0 bases, with 15 bases sitting between them.

This chain uses TRBV28 with TRBJ2-3, with 9 bases fitting TRBD2. J was trimmed by 0 bases and V by 5 bases; bases with no gene match: 6. Germline V gene sequence: CDR1 MDHEN, CDR2 SYDVKM. This CDR3 is built from 16 residues. The CDR3 region is CASSPAGGQSTDTQYF. CDR3 DNA: TGTGCCAGCAGTCCAGCGGGGGGCCAAAGCACAGATACGCAGTATTTT.

The chain employs TRBV27 and TRBJ1-2; a possible D gene is TRBD1 (5 bases). From germline, CDR1 is MNHEY and CDR2 SMNVEV (reference sequence). Trimming stripped 0 bases from V and 6 bases from J, with 8 bases between. The CDR3 consists of 13 residues. CDR3 sequence reads: CASSLSQANGYTF. For the CDR3, the DNA is TGTGCCAGCAGTTTATCACAGGCTAATGGCTACACCTTC.

This chain joins TRBV10-3 and TRBJ2-7, with TRBD2 matching over 7 bases. Germline assignment: CDR1 ENHRY and CDR2 SYGVKD. The CDR3 sequence is 15 residues long. With 6 bases clipped from V and 0 bases from J, the junction kept 8 bases outside the gene matches. The CDR3 region has the DNA TGTGCCATCAGAACCGGGGGGACCTCCTCCTACGAGCAGTACTTC. It yields the protein CAIRTGGTSSYEQYF.

The count of this clone is one. V usage is TRBV6-1 and J usage is TRBJ1-5, with unresolved D. The CDR3 runs 14 residues. The germline V and J ends were trimmed by 3 bases and 0 bases, with 6 bases remaining between them. Germline loops: CDR1 MNHNS, CDR2 SASEGT. CDR3 sequence (DNA): TGTGCCAGCAGTGAGGCCCATAGCAATCAGCCCCAGCATTTT. Amino acids: CASSEAHSNQPQHF.

V and J are TRBV3-1 (or the pseudogene TRBV3-2) and TRBJ2-2; D not resolved. CDR3 length: 17 residues. V was pared by 2 bases and J by 3 bases, with 16 bases between. Germline V gene lookup returns CDR1 LGHDT and CDR2 YNNKEL (reference sequence). The CDR3 DNA reads as TGTGCCAGCAGCCAAAGCAGAGGCGGATTATACACCGGGGAGCTGTTTTTT. Its translation is CASSQSRGGLYTGELFF.

The chain combines TRBV24-1 with TRBJ1-4; TRBD1 matches 9 bases. J was trimmed by 7 bases and V by 12 bases; bases with no gene match: 14. The germline V gene has CDR1 KGHDR and CDR2 SFDVKD. CDR3 length: 15 amino acids. The CDR3 sequence is CAPPGVGQGLEKLFF. The CDR3 nucleotides read TGTGCCCCCCCCGGTGTGGGACAGGGACTTGAAAAACTGTTTTTT.

Here the CDR3 reads CASSRGQGLTGNTIYF. DNA of the CDR3: TGTGCCAGCAGCCGGGGACAGGGGCTTACTGGAAACACCATATATTTT. The chain links TRBV7-9 to TRBJ1-3, with 10 bases that match TRBD1. The CDR3 length is 16 residues. The V gene end was trimmed by 5 bases and the J gene end by 2 bases; junction bases not matched to a gene: 6. Germline V gene lookup returns CDR1 SEHNR and CDR2 FQNEAQ (reference sequence). Drawing the rest from reference TRBV7-9 and TRBJ1-3, the complete variable domain is DTGVSQNPRHKITKRGQNVTFRCDPISEHNRLYWYRQTLGQGPEFLTYFQNEAQLEKSRLLSDRFSAERPKGSFSTLEIQRTEQGDSAMYLCASSRGQGLTGNTIYFGEGSWLTVV.

The rearrangement joins TRBV28 to TRBJ1-2; no clear D gene. Trimming removed 3 bases at V and 5 bases at J, with 7 bases between. The V gene's germline CDR1 is MDHEN and CDR2 SYDVKM. This CDR3 is built from 12 residues. The CDR3 coding sequence is TGTGCCAGCAGTTTCGGGCAGTATGGCTACACCTTC. Translating it yields CASSFGQYGYTF.

The V call is TRBV28, the J call TRBJ2-3; 8 bases fit TRBD2. Germline values: CDR1 MDHEN, CDR2 SYDVKM. The ends lost 5 bases at V and 6 bases at J; junction bases unmatched: 10. This CDR3 has 15 amino acids. The CDR3, as DNA: TGTGCCAGCAGTCCCCCCGGACTAGCCCCCGATACGCAGTATTTT. This gives the protein CASSPPGLAPDTQYF.

This chain joins TRBV28 and TRBJ1-3; 8 bases map to TRBD1. The ends lost 3 bases at V and 1 base at J; junction bases unmatched: 8. Germline assignment: CDR1 MDHEN and CDR2 SYDVKM. This CDR3 has 17 amino acids. The CDR3 region has the DNA TGTGCCAGCAGTTTGGTGACAGGGGTGATGTCTGGAAACACCATATATTTT. The encoded protein is CASSLVTGVMSGNTIYF.

The chain links TRBV5-5 to TRBJ1-1; 9 positions agree with TRBD1. The V segment lost 5 bases and the J segment 0 bases; nucleotides outside the gene matches: 11. Germline loops: CDR1 SGHKS, CDR2 YYEKEE (reference sequence). This CDR3 region has 17 residues. CDR3 nucleotide sequence: TGTGCCAGCAGTTCTTTTGACAGGGGGGGTTTGAACACTGAAGCTTTCTTT. This codes for CASSSFDRGGLNTEAFF.

This chain connects TRBV10-1 to TRBJ1-1; 7 bases are shared with TRBD1. The germline V gene encodes CDR1 WNHNN and CDR2 SYGVQD (reference sequence). V gave up 4 bases and J gave up 4 bases; unmatched junction bases: 9. The CDR3 runs to 15 residues. This chain's CDR3 is CASSGGMTGPTEAFF. The CDR3 bases are TGCGCCAGCAGTGGGGGAATGACAGGGCCCACTGAAGCTTTCTTT.

The J gene is TRBJ2-3, the V gene TRBV7-2, with 11 bases lining up with TRBD2. The CDR3 has 16 residues. Germline values: CDR1 SGHTA, CDR2 FQGNSA. The junction had 3 bases not matched to a gene; V was cut back by 1 base and J by 3 bases. The CDR3 DNA reads as TGTGCCAGCAGCTTAGGTAGCGGGAGGGTTACAGATACGCAGTATTTT. Amino acids: CASSLGSGRVTDTQYF.

J is TRBJ1-1 and V is TRBV4-1; 7 nucleotides line up with TRBD1. Germline loops: CDR1 MGHRA, CDR2 YSYEKL. V lost 1 base to trimming and J lost 1 base; unmatched junction nucleotides: 9. The CDR3 runs 17 residues. CDR3 sequence (DNA): TGCGCCAGCAGCCAAGCTGTCGGACAGGTTCGGAACACTGAAGCTTTCTTT. Amino acids: CASSQAVGQVRNTEAFF.

The V and J genes are TRBV10-3 and TRBJ1-1; 7 positions agree with TRBD1. Unmatched junction bases numbered 9, after V lost 4 bases and J lost 4 bases. CDR1 is ENHRY, CDR2 SYGVKD, per germline. The CDR3 is 15 amino acids. The CDR3 DNA sequence: TGTGCCATCAGTGTAGGGGGCGCGTCGGTCACTGAAGCTTTCTTT. This codes for CAISVGGASVTEAFF.

The gene calls are TRBV5-1 and TRBJ2-1; D possibly corresponds to TRBD1 (6 bases). The CDR3 is 15 amino acids. From germline, CDR1 is SGHRS and CDR2 YFSETQ. The germline V and J ends were trimmed by 4 bases and 4 bases, with 15 bases remaining between them. The CDR3 DNA reads TGCGCCAGCAGCCTGGTAAACAGGGATTACAATGAGCAGTTCTTC. Translated: CASSLVNRDYNEQFF.

The chain carries TRBV3-1 (or the pseudogene TRBV3-2) and TRBJ1-2; D gene uncertain. Looked up from germline, CDR1 is LGHDT and CDR2 is YNNKEL (reference sequence). There are 14 residues in the CDR3. V dropped 1 base and J dropped 2 bases, with 8 bases sitting between them. CDR3 sequence: CASSQGKGNYGYTF. For the CDR3, the DNA is TGTGCCAGCAGCCAAGGTAAAGGGAACTATGGCTACACCTTC.

This sequence joins TRBV14 and TRBJ2-5; D remains unclear. In germline, CDR1 is SGHDN, CDR2 FVKESK. V gave up 1 base and J gave up 2 bases, with 11 bases separating them. CDR3 size: 15 residues. For the CDR3, the DNA is TGTGCCAGCAGCCAAGTGTTGGGCGGACAAGAGACCCAGTACTTC. Amino acid sequence: CASSQVLGGQETQYF.

The chain has TRBV4-1 and TRBJ1-1, with D possibly matching TRBD1 (5 bases). From germline, CDR1 is MGHRA and CDR2 YSYEKL. CDR3 size: 16 residues. Trimming stripped 0 bases from V and 3 bases from J, with 14 bases between. This chain's CDR3 is CASSQEVPRADTEAFF. CDR3 bases: TGCGCCAGCAGCCAAGAGGTGCCCAGGGCTGACACTGAAGCTTTCTTT.